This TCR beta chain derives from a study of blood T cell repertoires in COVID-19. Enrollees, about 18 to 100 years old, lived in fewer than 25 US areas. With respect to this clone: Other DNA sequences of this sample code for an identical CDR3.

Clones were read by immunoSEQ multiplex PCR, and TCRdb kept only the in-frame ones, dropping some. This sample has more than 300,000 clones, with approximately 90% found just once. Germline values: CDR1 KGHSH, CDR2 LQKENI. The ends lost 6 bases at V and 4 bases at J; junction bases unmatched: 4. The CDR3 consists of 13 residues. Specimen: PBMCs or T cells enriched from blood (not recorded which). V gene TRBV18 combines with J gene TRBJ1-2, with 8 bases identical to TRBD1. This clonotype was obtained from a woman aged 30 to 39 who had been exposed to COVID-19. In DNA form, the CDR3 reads TGTGCCAGCTCCCTCGACAGGGGCTATGGCTACACCTTC. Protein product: CASSLDRGYGYTF.